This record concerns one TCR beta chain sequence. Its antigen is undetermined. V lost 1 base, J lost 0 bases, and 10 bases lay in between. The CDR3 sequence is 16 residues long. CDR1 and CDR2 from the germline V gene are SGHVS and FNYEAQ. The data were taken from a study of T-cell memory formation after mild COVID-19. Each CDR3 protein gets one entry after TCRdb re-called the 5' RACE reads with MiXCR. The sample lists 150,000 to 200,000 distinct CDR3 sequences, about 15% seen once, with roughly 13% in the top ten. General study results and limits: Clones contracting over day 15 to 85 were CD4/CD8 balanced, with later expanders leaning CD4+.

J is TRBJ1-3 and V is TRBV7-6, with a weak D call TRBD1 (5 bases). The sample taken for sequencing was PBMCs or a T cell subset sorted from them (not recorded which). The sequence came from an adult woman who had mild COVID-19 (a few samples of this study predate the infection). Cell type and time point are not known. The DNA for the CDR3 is TGTGCCAGCAGCTTAGGTGGGGGGGTCTCTGGAAACACCATATATTTT. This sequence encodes CASSLGGGVSGNTIYF.